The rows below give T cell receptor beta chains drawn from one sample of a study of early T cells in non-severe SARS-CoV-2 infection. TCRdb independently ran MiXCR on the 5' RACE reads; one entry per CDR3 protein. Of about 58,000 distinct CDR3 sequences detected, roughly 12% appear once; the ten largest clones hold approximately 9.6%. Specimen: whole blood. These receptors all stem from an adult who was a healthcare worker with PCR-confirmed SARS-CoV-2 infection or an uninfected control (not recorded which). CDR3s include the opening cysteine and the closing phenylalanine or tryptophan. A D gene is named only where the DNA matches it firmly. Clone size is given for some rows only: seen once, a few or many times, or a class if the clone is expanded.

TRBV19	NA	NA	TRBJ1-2	TGTGCCAGTCGGAATATAGTCCTCTACAGGGCTTATGGCTACACCTTC	CASRNIVLYRAYGYTF
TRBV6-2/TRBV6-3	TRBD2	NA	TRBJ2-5	TGTGCCAGCAGCCGGACTAGCGGGAGGGCCCGTGTGGGAGAGACCCAGTACTTC	CASSRTSGRARVGETQYF
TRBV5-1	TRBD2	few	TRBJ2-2	TGCGCCAGCAGCTATGGGACTAGCGCGAACACCGGGGAGCTGTTTTTT	CASSYGTSANTGELFF
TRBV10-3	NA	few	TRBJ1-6	TGTGCCATCGGGCGGGGGTCCGAGAATTCACCCCTCCACTTT	CAIGRGSENSPLHF
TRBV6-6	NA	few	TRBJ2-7	TGTGCCAGCAGCTACCAGGGGTTAGTAGCGGAGTACGAGCAGTACTTC	CASSYQGLVAEYEQYF
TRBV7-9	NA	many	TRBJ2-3	TGTGCCAGCAGCTTCCCCACAGATACGCAGTATTTT	CASSFPTDTQYF
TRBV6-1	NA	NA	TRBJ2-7	TGTGCCAGCAGTGAAGCCCAAGAAATTTTCCGACGGAGAGTGAACTACGAGCAGTACTTC	CASSEAQEIFRRRVNYEQYF
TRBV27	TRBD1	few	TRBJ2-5	TGTGCCAGCAGTTCACTCCAGGGGGCTGGGGAGACCCAGTACTTC	CASSSLQGAGETQYF
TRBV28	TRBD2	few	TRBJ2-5	TGTGCCAGCAGTTCGGCGGAGGGCGGGGGGAAGACCCAGTACTTC	CASSSAEGGGKTQYF
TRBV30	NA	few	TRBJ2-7	TGTGCCTGGAGTGTACCCCAGCTCCAGGCCGGGCAGTACTTC	CAWSVPQLQAGQYF
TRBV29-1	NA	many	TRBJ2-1	TGCAGCGTTGAAGATCTCCACGCTGTTAACTATGAGCAGTTCTTC	CSVEDLHAVNYEQFF
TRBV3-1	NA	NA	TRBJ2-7	TGTGCCAGCAGCCTATCCTTAACCTACGAGCAGTACTTC	CASSLSLTYEQYF
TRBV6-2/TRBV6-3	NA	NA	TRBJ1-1	TGTGCCAGCTCGGAACAGTGGAACACTGAAGCTTTCTTT	CASSEQWNTEAFF
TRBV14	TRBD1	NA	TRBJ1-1	TGTACCAGCAGCTACTACAGGGGGAACACTGAAGCTTTCTTT	CTSSYYRGNTEAFF
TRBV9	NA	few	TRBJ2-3	TGTGCCAGCAGCGTTCGAGGGGGAACAGATACGCAGTATTTT	CASSVRGGTDTQYF
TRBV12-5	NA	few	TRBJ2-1	TGTGCTAGTGGCGCCGGACGGGTAGACTCCTACAATGAGCAGTTCTTC	CASGAGRVDSYNEQFF
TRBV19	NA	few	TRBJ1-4	TGTGCCAGTAGTACCCAAGAGAACGGCGAAAAACTGTTTTTT	CASSTQENGEKLFF
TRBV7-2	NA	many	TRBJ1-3	TGTGCCAGCAGCTTAAAGGTCCCCTCTGGAAACACCATATATTTT	CASSLKVPSGNTIYF
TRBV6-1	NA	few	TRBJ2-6	TGTGCCAGCAGTGAAATTCACCGGATGTCCAACGTCCTGACTTTC	CASSEIHRMSNVLTF
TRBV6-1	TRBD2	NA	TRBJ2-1	TGTGCCAGCAGTGCAAGCGGGGGGATATACAATGAGCAGTTCTTC	CASSASGGIYNEQFF
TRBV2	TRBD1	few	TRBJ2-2	TGTGCCAGCAGGCGGGACAGGGTCACCGGGGAGCTGTTTTTT	CASRRDRVTGELFF
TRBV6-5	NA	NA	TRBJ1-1	TGTGCCAGCAGTTTCCTACAGGATGCGATGCGAGCTTTCTTT	CASSFLQDAMRAFF
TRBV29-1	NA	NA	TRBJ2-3	TGCAGCGTTGACCGGGCCCAAAAAGCGCAGTATTTT	CSVDRAQKAQYF
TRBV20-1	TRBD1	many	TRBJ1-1	TGCAGTGCGCAGACTGGGGACAGCTACGAAGCTTTCTTT	CSAQTGDSYEAFF
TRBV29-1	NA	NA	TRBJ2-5	TGCAGCGTTGAGACGGTAGGCCGCCAAGAGACCCAGTACTTC	CSVETVGRQETQYF
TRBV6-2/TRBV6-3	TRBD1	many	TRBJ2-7	TGTGCCAGCAGTCTACTCCTCGACAGGGGGCTCTACGAGCAGTACTTC	CASSLLLDRGLYEQYF
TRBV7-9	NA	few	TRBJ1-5	TGTGCCAGCAGGTCCCAGTCCCAGCATTTT	CASRSQSQHF
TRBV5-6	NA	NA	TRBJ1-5	TGTGCCAGCAGCTTGGCAGGGGTCGACAATCAGCCCCAGCATTTT	CASSLAGVDNQPQHF
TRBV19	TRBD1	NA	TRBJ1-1	TGTGCCAGTAGTAAGCCCTCGACAGGGCGCCCTGAAGCTTTCTTT	CASSKPSTGRPEAFF
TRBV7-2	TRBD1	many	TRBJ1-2	TGTGCCAGCTGGAAAGGGGGCTCGAATAGGAATGGCTACACCTTC	CASWKGGSNRNGYTF
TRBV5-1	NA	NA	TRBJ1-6	TGCGCCAGCAGCTCGGGACCGCCCCTCCACTTT	CASSSGPPLHF
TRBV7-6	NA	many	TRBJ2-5	TGTGCCAGCAGCCCTTTGGGGACCCAAGAGACCCAGTACTTC	CASSPLGTQETQYF
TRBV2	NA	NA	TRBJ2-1	TGTGCCAGCAGATGGACAGAGGCGGAGAGCTACAATGAGCAGTTCTTC	CASRWTEAESYNEQFF
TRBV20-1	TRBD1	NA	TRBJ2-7	TGCAGTGCTAGATCGGGACAGGGGTCCTACGAGCAGTACTTC	CSARSGQGSYEQYF
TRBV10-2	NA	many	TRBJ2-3	TGCGCCAGCAGTGTGTCTAGTGCCAGCACAGATACGCAGTATTTT	CASSVSSASTDTQYF
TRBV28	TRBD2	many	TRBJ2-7	TGTGCCAGCTCCAGCGGGGGGAGCTCCTACGAGCAGTACTTC	CASSSGGSSYEQYF
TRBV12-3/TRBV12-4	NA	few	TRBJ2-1	TGTGCCAGCAGTTCTGCCCTTATCGGCCACAATGAGCAGTTCTTC	CASSSALIGHNEQFF